This entry features one TCR beta chain sequence. Trimming pared 5 bases from V and 6 bases from J, leaving 10 bases between. The CDR3 loop spans 12 amino acids. Germline-derived CDR1 and CDR2 are MNHEY and SMNVEV (reference sequence). These data belong to a study of blood T cell repertoires in COVID-19. At the level of the study: Collection of acute and convalescent COVID-19 samples took place in the United States, Italy and Spain. The cDNA or gDNA used as material had been derived from T cells, B-cell-depleted T cells, or PBMCs.

Seattle patient enrollment occurred during active infection, with longitudinal follow-up thereafter. In the authors' workflow: Estimates of nucleated cell counts were drawn from the amplification of reference gene primers. The table came from immunoSEQ multiplex PCR; TCRdb's copy has only in-frame clones and leaves some out. V and J calls plus clone size are reproduced from that table; the DNA served to infer D and trimming. The sample records about 170,000 clones, more than 75% being singletons. This chain uses TRBV27 with TRBJ1-2; D is perhaps TRBD1 (5 bases). This TCR was recovered from a man younger than 30 with COVID-19, enrolled during active disease. The sequenced sample was peripheral blood. CDR3 amino acids: CASSPRGHGYTF. The DNA of the CDR3 is TGTGCCAGCAGTCCAAGGGGTCATGGCTACACCTTC.